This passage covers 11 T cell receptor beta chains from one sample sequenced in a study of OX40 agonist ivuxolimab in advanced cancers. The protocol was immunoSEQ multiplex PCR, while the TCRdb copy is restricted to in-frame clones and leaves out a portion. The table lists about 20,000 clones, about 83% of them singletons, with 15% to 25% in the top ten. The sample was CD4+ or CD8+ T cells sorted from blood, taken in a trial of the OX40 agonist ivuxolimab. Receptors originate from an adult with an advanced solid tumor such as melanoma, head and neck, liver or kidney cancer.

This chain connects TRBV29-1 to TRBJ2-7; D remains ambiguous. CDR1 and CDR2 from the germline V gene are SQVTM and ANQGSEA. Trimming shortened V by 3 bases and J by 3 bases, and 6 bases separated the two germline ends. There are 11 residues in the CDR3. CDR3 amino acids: CSVETNYEQYF. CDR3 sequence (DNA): TGCAGCGTTGAGACAAACTACGAGCAGTACTTC.

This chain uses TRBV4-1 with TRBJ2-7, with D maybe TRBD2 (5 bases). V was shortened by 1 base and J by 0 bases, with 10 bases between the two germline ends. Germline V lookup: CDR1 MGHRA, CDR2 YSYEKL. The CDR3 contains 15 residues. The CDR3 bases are TGCGCCAGCAGCCAAGCGCGAGGGAGCTCCTACGAGCAGTACTTC. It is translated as CASSQARGSSYEQYF.

DNA of the CDR3: TGTGCCAGCAGCTTAGAATCGCCTAACTATGGCTACACCTTC. This encodes CASSLESPNYGYTF. The chain has TRBV7-9 and TRBJ1-2; D call uncertain. V lost 1 base and J 0 bases, leaving 6 bases between the germline ends. The CDR3 runs 14 residues. Germline CDR1 reads SEHNR; CDR2 reads FQNEAQ (reference sequence).

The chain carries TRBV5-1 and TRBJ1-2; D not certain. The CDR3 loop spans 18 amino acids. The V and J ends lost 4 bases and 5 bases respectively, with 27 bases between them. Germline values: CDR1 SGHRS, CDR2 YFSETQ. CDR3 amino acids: CASSPYLDATLFSYGYTF. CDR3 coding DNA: TGCGCCAGCAGCCCATACCTGGACGCCACGCTTTTTAGTTATGGCTACACCTTC.

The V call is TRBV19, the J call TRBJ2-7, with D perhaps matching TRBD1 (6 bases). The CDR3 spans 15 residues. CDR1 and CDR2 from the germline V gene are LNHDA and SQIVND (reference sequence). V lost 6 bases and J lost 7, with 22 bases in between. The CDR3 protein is CASRSAGTSHGEQYF. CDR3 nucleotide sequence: TGTGCCAGTAGGTCGGCCGGGACATCTCATGGAGAGCAGTACTTC.

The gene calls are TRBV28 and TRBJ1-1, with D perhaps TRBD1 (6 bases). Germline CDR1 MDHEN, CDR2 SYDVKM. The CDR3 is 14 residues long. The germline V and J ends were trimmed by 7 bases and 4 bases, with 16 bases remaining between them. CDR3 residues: CASKGGWRTTEAFF. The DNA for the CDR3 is TGTGCCAGCAAAGGGGGATGGAGGACCACTGAAGCTTTCTTT.

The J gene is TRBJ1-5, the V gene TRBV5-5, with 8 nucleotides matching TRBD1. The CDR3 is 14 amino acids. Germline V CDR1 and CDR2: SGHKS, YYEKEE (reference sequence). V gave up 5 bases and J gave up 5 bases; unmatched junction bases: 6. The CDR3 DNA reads TGTGCCAGCAGAGCGGGACAGGTCGATCAGCCCCAGCATTTT. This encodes CASRAGQVDQPQHF.

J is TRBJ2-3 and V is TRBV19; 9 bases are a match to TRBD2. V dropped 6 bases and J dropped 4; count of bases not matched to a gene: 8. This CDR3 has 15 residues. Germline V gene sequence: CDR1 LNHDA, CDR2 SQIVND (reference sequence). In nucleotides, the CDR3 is TGTGCCAGTAGCCCAAGACTAGCGGTAGCAGATACGCAGTATTTT. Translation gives CASSPRLAVADTQYF.

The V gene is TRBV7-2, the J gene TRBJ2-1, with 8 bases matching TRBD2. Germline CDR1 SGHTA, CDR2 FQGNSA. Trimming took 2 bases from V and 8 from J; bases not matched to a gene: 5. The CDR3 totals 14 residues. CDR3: CASSLPGRAHEQFF. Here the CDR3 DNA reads TGTGCCAGCAGCTTACCCGGGAGGGCCCATGAGCAGTTCTTC.

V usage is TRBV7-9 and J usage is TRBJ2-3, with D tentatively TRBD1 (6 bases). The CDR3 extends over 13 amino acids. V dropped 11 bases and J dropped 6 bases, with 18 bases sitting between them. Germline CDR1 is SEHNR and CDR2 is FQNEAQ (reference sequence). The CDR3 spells CAGLYGGSDTQYF. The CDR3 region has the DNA TGTGCCGGTCTTTATGGGGGCTCGGATACGCAGTATTTT. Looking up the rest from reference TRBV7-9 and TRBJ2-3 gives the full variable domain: DTGVSQNPRHKITKRGQNVTFRCDPISEHNRLYWYRQTLGQGPEFLTYFQNEAQLEKSRLLSDRFSAERPKGSFSTLEIQRTEQGDSAMYLCAGLYGGSDTQYFGPGTRLTVL.

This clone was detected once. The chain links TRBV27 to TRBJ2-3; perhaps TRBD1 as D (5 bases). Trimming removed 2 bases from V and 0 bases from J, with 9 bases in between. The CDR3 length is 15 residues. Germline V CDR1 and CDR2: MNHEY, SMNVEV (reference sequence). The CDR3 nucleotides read TGTGCCAGCAGTTTAAGACAGCCCAGCACAGATACGCAGTATTTT. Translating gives CASSLRQPSTDTQYF.